The text below deals with one T cell receptor (beta chain). TCRdb's copy holds only in-frame clones and misses some; the assay was immunoSEQ multiplex PCR. The table records 250,000 or so clones, 86% of them present only once. V was trimmed by 4 bases and J by 3 bases, leaving 13 bases between them. Germline lookup yields CDR1 GTSNPN and CDR2 SVGIG (reference sequence). The CDR3 consists of 14 residues. This sample was taken from a study of blood T cell repertoires in COVID-19. Study-level information: The United States, Italy and Spain provided the acute and convalescent COVID-19 samples.

The V call is TRBV30, the J call TRBJ1-3; D perhaps matches TRBD1 (5 bases). The TCR was taken from a woman between 50 and 59 years old who had recovered from COVID-19. Material for sequencing was PBMCs or T cells enriched from blood (not recorded which). The CDR3 is CAWTQQGLGNTIYF. CDR3 DNA: TGTGCCTGGACCCAGCAGGGCCTTGGAAACACCATATATTTT.